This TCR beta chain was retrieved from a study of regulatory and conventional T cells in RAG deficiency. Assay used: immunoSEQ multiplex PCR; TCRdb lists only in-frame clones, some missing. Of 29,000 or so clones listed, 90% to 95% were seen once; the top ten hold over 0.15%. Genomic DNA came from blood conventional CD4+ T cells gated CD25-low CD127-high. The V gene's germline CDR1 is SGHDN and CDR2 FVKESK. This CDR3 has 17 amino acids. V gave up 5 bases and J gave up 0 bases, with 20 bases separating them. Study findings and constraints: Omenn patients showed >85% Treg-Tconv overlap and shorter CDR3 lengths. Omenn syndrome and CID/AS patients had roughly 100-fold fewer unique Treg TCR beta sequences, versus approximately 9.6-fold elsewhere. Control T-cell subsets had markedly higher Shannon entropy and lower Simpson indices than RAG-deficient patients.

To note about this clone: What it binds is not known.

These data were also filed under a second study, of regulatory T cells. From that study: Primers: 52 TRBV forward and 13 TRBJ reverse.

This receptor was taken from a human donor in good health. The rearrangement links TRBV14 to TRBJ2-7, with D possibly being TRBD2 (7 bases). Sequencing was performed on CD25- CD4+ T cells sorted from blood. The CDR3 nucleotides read TGTGCCAGCAGCGCCTACCTCGGGGGGCCGAGCTCCTACGAGCAGTACTTC. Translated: CASSAYLGGPSSYEQYF.